The 27 T cell receptor beta chains below all came from one sample that was sequenced in a study of T-cell memory formation after mild COVID-19. TCRdb itself ran the 5' RACE reads through MiXCR, one entry per CDR3 protein. The data contain hundreds of thousands of distinct CDR3 sequences, 15% to 20% of them seen just once; the ten biggest clones take up about 12%. The sample was PBMCs or a T cell subset sorted from them (not recorded which). These receptors originate from an adult woman who had mild COVID-19 (a few samples of this study predate the infection). Cell type and time point are not known.

This clonotype came up a few times. The chain combines TRBV7-9 with TRBJ2-7; the D is unclear. V dropped 1 base and J dropped 3 bases, with 7 bases sitting between them. The CDR3 has 13 residues. Germline CDR1 SEHNR, CDR2 FQNEAQ (reference sequence). The CDR3 sequence: CASSLGAIYEQYF. Here the CDR3 DNA reads TGTGCCAGCAGCTTAGGGGCGATCTACGAGCAGTACTTC.

This clonotype appeared a few times. The V gene is TRBV10-3, the J gene TRBJ1-2, with 8 bases fitting TRBD1. The CDR3 length is 14 residues. J lost 4 bases, V lost 0 bases, and 1 base had no gene match. Germline lookup yields CDR1 ENHRY and CDR2 SYGVKD. The CDR3 protein is CAISESTGAYGYTF. Written as DNA, the CDR3 is TGTGCCATCAGTGAGTCGACAGGGGCCTATGGCTACACCTTC.

The J gene is TRBJ2-3, the V gene TRBV24-1; D is unclear. This CDR3 is 13 amino acids long. V lost 6 bases, J lost 4 bases, and 10 bases lay in between. Germline CDR1 reads KGHDR; CDR2 reads SFDVKD. Written as DNA, the CDR3 is TGTGCCACCAGTAAAAACGCCGCAGATACGCAGTATTTT. As protein: CATSKNAADTQYF.

This chain connects TRBV20-1 to TRBJ2-7; 12 bases are shared with TRBD2. With V trimmed by 6 bases and J by 4 bases, 4 bases remained unmatched. CDR1 is DFQATT, CDR2 SNEGSKA, per germline (reference sequence). This CDR3 comprises 13 residues. The CDR3 loop is CSAQTSGSYEQYF. CDR3 DNA: TGCAGTGCCCAGACTAGCGGGAGTTACGAGCAGTACTTC.

The CDR3 sequence: CASSKGGGGRGTEAFF. The CDR3 nucleotides are TGCGCCAGCAGCAAAGGGGGCGGGGGGCGAGGTACTGAAGCTTTCTTT. V usage is TRBV5-1 and J usage is TRBJ1-1, with 7 bases aligning to TRBD1. Germline V gene lookup returns CDR1 SGHRS and CDR2 YFSETQ. The CDR3 spans 16 residues. The V and J ends lost 4 bases and 5 bases, in that order; junction bases with no gene match: 14.

This clonotype was seen only once. V gene TRBV5-1 combines with J gene TRBJ1-5; maybe TRBD1 (6 bases). Trimming took off 4 bases at V and 7 bases at J, with 12 bases between the two ends. There are 13 residues in the CDR3. The V gene's germline CDR1 is SGHRS and CDR2 YFSETQ. This CDR3 reads CASSARGGQPQHF. The CDR3 nucleotides read TGCGCCAGCAGCGCCAGGGGAGGCCAGCCCCAGCATTTT.

The J gene is TRBJ2-7, the V gene TRBV20-1, with 10 bases identical to TRBD2. CDR1 DFQATT and CDR2 SNEGSKA come from the germline V gene (reference sequence). J was trimmed by 0 bases and V by 3 bases; bases with no gene match: 8. The CDR3 contains 16 residues. The CDR3 DNA follows: TGCAGTGCTAGGGCTAGCGGGAGCCTATTCTCCTACGAGCAGTACTTC. Protein product: CSARASGSLFSYEQYF.

The chain joins TRBV6-1 to TRBJ2-4; possible D gene TRBD2, 6 bases. The germline V and J ends were trimmed by 5 bases and 3 bases, with 17 bases remaining between them. The CDR3 is 16 amino acids. Germline CDR1 and CDR2: MNHNS and SASEGT. CDR3: CASSFHGTPSKNIQYF. The CDR3 DNA reads TGTGCCAGCAGTTTTCACGGGACTCCGAGCAAAAACATTCAGTACTTC.

This clonotype came up a few times. V gene TRBV7-8 combines with J gene TRBJ2-1; 7 bases match TRBD1. Looked up from germline, CDR1 is SGHVS and CDR2 is FQNEAQ. The junction had 4 bases not matched to a gene; V was cut back by 5 bases and J by 0 bases. The CDR3 extends over 15 amino acids. Here the CDR3 reads CASSPEGASYNEQFF. CDR3 DNA sequence: TGTGCCAGCAGCCCAGAGGGGGCCTCCTACAATGAGCAGTTCTTC.

This clonotype has just a few counts. CDR3 sequence reads: CSATERAFF. The CDR3 DNA is TGCAGTGCTACAGAACGGGCTTTCTTT. V is TRBV20-1 and J is TRBJ1-1; D is uncertain. Germline CDR1 DFQATT, CDR2 SNEGSKA (reference sequence). Trimming pared 4 bases from V and 11 bases from J, leaving 8 bases between. The CDR3 is 9 amino acids.

This chain links TRBV7-2 with TRBJ1-2; the D is unclear. V lost 3 bases and J 1 base, leaving 15 bases between the germline ends. Germline CDR1 reads SGHTA; CDR2 reads FQGNSA. The CDR3 is 16 amino acids. The DNA of the CDR3 is TGTGCCAGCAGCTTGGGTGCCACATCCCTTAACTATGGCTACACCTTC. It translates to CASSLGATSLNYGYTF. The whole variable domain, remainder taken from reference TRBV7-2 and TRBJ1-2, is GAGVSQSPSNKVTEKGKDVELRCDPISGHTALYWYRQSLGQGLEFLIYFQGNSAPDKSGLPSDRFSAERTGGSVSTLTIQRTQQEDSAVYLCASSLGATSLNYGYTFGSGTRLTVV.

The V call is TRBV5-5, the J call TRBJ1-1; 7 bases fit TRBD1. Germline CDR1 reads SGHKS; CDR2 reads YYEKEE (reference sequence). J gave up 1 base and V 2 bases, and 11 bases lay outside the gene matches. The CDR3 is 17 amino acids. As DNA, the CDR3 is TGTGCCAGCAGCTTTTGGACAGGAACCGTATCGAACACTGAAGCTTTCTTT. Translation: CASSFWTGTVSNTEAFF.

The V gene is TRBV9, the J gene TRBJ1-2; weak D call: TRBD1 (6 bases). The CDR3 covers 16 residues. Germline CDR1 is SGDLS and CDR2 is YYNGEE. Trimming removed 4 bases at V and 8 bases at J, with 24 bases between. This chain's CDR3 is CASSPHESWGLGGYTF. CDR3 nucleotide sequence: TGTGCCAGCAGCCCACACGAGAGCTGGGGGCTTGGCGGCTACACCTTC.

The chain has TRBV7-8 and TRBJ2-3, with 7 bases that match TRBD2. The CDR3 extends over 15 amino acids. CDR1 and CDR2 (germline): SGHVS, FQNEAQ. V lost 0 bases and J lost 5; bases outside the gene matches: 5. This chain's CDR3 is CASSLAGGEGDTQYF. In DNA, the CDR3 is TGTGCCAGCAGCTTAGCGGGAGGGGAGGGAGATACGCAGTATTTT.

This clonotype was detected only a few times. The chain links TRBV6-5 to TRBJ1-1, with TRBD1 matching 9 bases. The junction had 5 bases not matched to a gene; V was cut back by 5 bases and J by 1 base. This CDR3 spans 15 amino acids. Germline V CDR1 and CDR2: MNHEY, SVGAGI. CDR3 protein: CASSPLGQGNTEAFF. The CDR3 coding sequence is TGTGCCAGCAGTCCGCTGGGACAGGGGAACACTGAAGCTTTCTTT.

To note about this clonotype: It is unclear where the CDR3 begins or ends on the DNA, so no DNA is shown, and the CDR3 is as TCRdb lists it. This CDR3 reads CASSSTLGPDTQYF. This chain joins TRBV11-2 and TRBJ2-3; the table's D call of TRBD1 was not tested on the DNA. The CDR3 comprises 14 residues, both ends counted. The germline CDR1 and CDR2 sequences are SGHAT and FQNNGV.

In its sample, this clonotype was seen a few times. The CDR3 reads CASSHWGLAGGRETQYF. The CDR3 DNA follows: TGTGCCAGCAGTCATTGGGGACTAGCGGGAGGGAGAGAGACCCAGTACTTC. The V gene is TRBV27, the J gene TRBJ2-5, with TRBD2 matching 16 bases. There are 17 residues in the CDR3. Germline-derived CDR1 and CDR2 are MNHEY and SMNVEV (reference sequence). The V segment lost 5 bases and the J segment 4 bases; nucleotides outside the gene matches: 7.

The chain uses TRBV29-1 and TRBJ2-3; 7 nucleotides match TRBD2. Looked up from germline, CDR1 is SQVTM and CDR2 is ANQGSEA. This CDR3 comprises 16 residues. With V trimmed by 3 bases and J by 2 bases, 11 bases remained unmatched. CDR3 protein: CSVERSGMRYTDTQYF. CDR3 coding DNA: TGCAGCGTTGAGCGCAGCGGGATGAGGTACACAGATACGCAGTATTTT.

This clonotype came up a few times. The chain employs TRBV4-1 and TRBJ2-7; TRBD1 is a possible D gene (5 bases). The CDR3 totals 16 residues. Per germline, CDR1 MGHRA and CDR2 YSYEKL. V was trimmed by 3 bases and J by 2 bases, leaving 17 bases between them. The CDR3 loop is CASSQQQGSSTYEQYF. CDR3 coding DNA: TGCGCCAGCAGCCAGCAGCAGGGATCTTCGACCTACGAGCAGTACTTC.

This clonotype was seen more than once but under ten times. V gene TRBV4-1 combines with J gene TRBJ1-2; possibly TRBD1 for D (5 bases). Germline V gene data show CDR1 as MGHRA and CDR2 as YSYEKL. V was trimmed by 3 bases and J by 5 bases, leaving 13 bases between them. This CDR3 contains 14 residues. This CDR3 is CASSHPSGRYGYTF. CDR3 in DNA: TGCGCCAGCAGCCATCCGTCAGGGCGTTATGGCTACACCTTC.

There are a few counts of this clonotype. This chain joins TRBV30 and TRBJ2-4; tentatively, D is TRBD1 (5 bases). The V gene's germline CDR1 is GTSNPN and CDR2 SVGIG (reference sequence). The CDR3 spans 16 residues. The V end was cut by 4 bases, the J end by 0 bases, with 16 bases between. The CDR3 sequence: CAWIHQGPIAKNIQYF. The CDR3 bases are TGTGCCTGGATCCACCAGGGTCCAATAGCCAAAAACATTCAGTACTTC.

The CDR3 loop is CASSQGGVADTQYF. The CDR3 DNA sequence: TGCGCCAGCAGCCAAGGGGGAGTCGCAGATACGCAGTATTTT. The chain is built from TRBV4-1 and TRBJ2-3; possible D gene TRBD2, 5 bases. This CDR3 has 14 amino acids. The V and J ends lost 1 base and 4 bases respectively, with 9 bases between them. Germline CDR1 MGHRA, CDR2 YSYEKL.

This clonotype showed up just a few times. This chain connects TRBV25-1 to TRBJ2-3, with 12 bases identical to TRBD2. The CDR3 contains 14 residues. Germline values: CDR1 MGHDK, CDR2 SYGVNS. J lost 6 bases, V lost 4 bases, and 2 bases had no gene match. The CDR3 DNA reads TGTGCCAGCAGTGCCGGGACTAGCGGGGATACGCAGTATTTT. It is translated as CASSAGTSGDTQYF.

This clonotype was observed at least ten times. The chain couples TRBV19 to TRBJ1-1; D perhaps matches TRBD1 (5 bases). Trimming cost V 2 bases and J 1 base, with 8 bases left between them. Germline loops: CDR1 LNHDA, CDR2 SQIVND (reference sequence). This CDR3 contains 14 residues. The CDR3: CASSILQGNTEAFF. CDR3 sequence (DNA): TGTGCCAGTAGTATACTCCAGGGGAACACTGAAGCTTTCTTT.

This clonotype was counted a few times. V gene TRBV4-1 combines with J gene TRBJ2-5; D unresolved. Germline CDR1 MGHRA, CDR2 YSYEKL. V was trimmed by 4 bases and J by 2 bases, leaving 11 bases between them. This CDR3 has 14 amino acids. CDR3 bases: TGCGCCAGCAGCCCAGAGACTGTACAAGAGACCCAGTACTTC. This sequence encodes CASSPETVQETQYF.

The genes are TRBV12-3 or TRBV12-4 and TRBJ2-1; tentatively, D is TRBD1 or TRBD2 (5 bases each). The CDR3 length is 13 residues. V was pared by 5 bases and J by 9 bases, with 14 bases between. CDR3 sequence reads: CASSRDPASEQFF. The CDR3, as DNA: TGTGCCAGCAGTAGGGACCCGGCAAGTGAGCAGTTCTTC.

This clonotype appeared a single time. The CDR3 bases are TGCAGTGCTAAGGGGATAGGTCAGGGAACGGTTAATGAGCAGTTCTTC. Its translation is CSAKGIGQGTVNEQFF. The V and J genes are TRBV20-1 and TRBJ2-1; perhaps TRBD1 as D (5 bases). The CDR3 totals 16 residues. CDR1 is DFQATT, CDR2 SNEGSKA, per germline (reference sequence). Trimming pared 4 bases from V and 7 bases from J, leaving 23 bases between.